A selection of T cell receptor beta chains follows, all from one sample in a study of long-term antiretroviral therapy in people with HIV. Clones were sequenced by immunoSEQ multiplex PCR, and TCRdb holds only the in-frame ones, with some missing. The table lists approximately 41,000 clones, around 80% of them singletons. Sequences were derived from unsorted PBMCs, sampled 1.5 years after starting antiretroviral therapy. The source of these receptors is a man aged 18-30 years with HIV. Each CDR3 is given with its conserved first and last residue. Each record gives: CDR3 length, V gene, clone size, D gene, J gene, CDR3 protein, CDR3 DNA. The D gene is left open where the match is weak. Only part of the rows carry a size: once, few, many, or a class if the clone is expanded.

len: 12
v_gene: TRBV7-9
abundance: once
d_gene: NA
j_gene: TRBJ1-1
CDR3aa: CASRMGGDGTFF
CDR3nt: TGTGCCAGCAGGATGGGAGGGGACGGAACTTTCTTT

len: 14
v_gene: TRBV12-5
abundance: NA
d_gene: TRBD2
j_gene: TRBJ2-1
CDR3aa: CASGFLPGGREQFF
CDR3nt: TGTGCTAGTGGTTTTCTCCCCGGGGGGAGGGAGCAGTTCTTC

len: 17
v_gene: TRBV7-2
abundance: NA
d_gene: NA
j_gene: TRBJ1-3
CDR3aa: CASTHQGFGGSGNTIYF
CDR3nt: TGTGCCAGCACCCATCAGGGTTTTGGGGGCTCTGGAAACACCATATATTTT

len: 13
v_gene: TRBV7-2
abundance: NA
d_gene: NA
j_gene: TRBJ2-1
CDR3aa: CASSLGRVSEQFF
CDR3nt: TGTGCCAGCAGCCTTGGACGGGTGAGTGAGCAGTTCTTC

len: 16
v_gene: TRBV10-1
abundance: few
d_gene: TRBD1
j_gene: TRBJ2-5
CDR3aa: CASSETGSGQQETQYF
CDR3nt: TGCGCCAGCAGTGAGACAGGGTCGGGACAGCAAGAGACCCAGTACTTC

len: 15
v_gene: TRBV18
abundance: NA
d_gene: TRBD1
j_gene: TRBJ1-4
CDR3aa: CASSLRDRSNEKLFF
CDR3nt: TGTGCCAGCTCACTCCGGGACAGGAGTAATGAAAAACTGTTTTTT

len: 10
v_gene: TRBV30
abundance: NA
d_gene: NA
j_gene: TRBJ2-6
CDR3aa: CASGANVLTF
CDR3nt: TGTGCCTCTGGGGCCAACGTCCTGACTTTC

len: 14
v_gene: TRBV19
abundance: NA
d_gene: NA
j_gene: TRBJ2-5
CDR3aa: CASSIGRGPETQYF
CDR3nt: TGTGCCAGTAGTATCGGACGGGGACCTGAGACCCAGTACTTC

len: 14
v_gene: TRBV7-9
abundance: NA
d_gene: NA
j_gene: TRBJ1-6
CDR3aa: CASSLLQERSPLHF
CDR3nt: TGTGCCAGCAGCTTACTCCAGGAGCGTTCACCCCTCCACTTT

len: 14
v_gene: TRBV7-3
abundance: NA
d_gene: NA
j_gene: TRBJ2-7
CDR3aa: CASSLDGGNYEQYF
CDR3nt: TGTGCCAGCAGCTTAGATGGGGGAAACTACGAGCAGTACTTC

len: 13
v_gene: TRBV19
abundance: NA
d_gene: TRBD1
j_gene: TRBJ2-7
CDR3aa: CASSRGQGFEQYF
CDR3nt: TGTGCCAGTAGCCGGGGACAGGGGTTCGAGCAGTACTTC

len: 17
v_gene: TRBV27
abundance: NA
d_gene: TRBD2
j_gene: TRBJ2-1
CDR3aa: CASSLRAGGGSYNEQFF
CDR3nt: TGTGCCAGCAGTTTAAGGGCGGGAGGGGGCTCCTACAATGAGCAGTTCTTC

len: 14
v_gene: TRBV7-2
abundance: NA
d_gene: TRBD1
j_gene: TRBJ1-2
CDR3aa: CASSGGTGDYGYTF
CDR3nt: TGTGCCAGCAGCGGCGGAACAGGGGACTATGGCTACACCTTC

len: 16
v_gene: TRBV18
abundance: NA
d_gene: NA
j_gene: TRBJ2-7
CDR3aa: CASSPQGNGHDYEQYF
CDR3nt: TGTGCCAGCTCACCACAGGGAAATGGACACGACTACGAGCAGTACTTC

len: 15
v_gene: TRBV5-1
abundance: NA
d_gene: NA
j_gene: TRBJ1-5
CDR3aa: CASSLVWVCNQPQHF
CDR3nt: TGCGCCAGCAGCTTGGTGTGGGTTTGCAATCAGCCCCAGCATTTT

len: 15
v_gene: TRBV4-3
abundance: NA
d_gene: NA
j_gene: TRBJ2-7
CDR3aa: CASSQDLVQEYEQYF
CDR3nt: TGCGCCAGCAGCCAGGATCTTGTCCAGGAATACGAGCAGTACTTC

len: 13
v_gene: TRBV2
abundance: few
d_gene: TRBD1
j_gene: TRBJ2-7
CDR3aa: CASSLDRSYEQYF
CDR3nt: TGTGCCAGCAGTCTGGACAGGAGCTACGAGCAGTACTTC

len: 16
v_gene: TRBV7-9
abundance: NA
d_gene: TRBD1
j_gene: TRBJ2-7
CDR3aa: CASSLLFGQGINEQYF
CDR3nt: TGTGCCAGCAGCTTACTTTTTGGACAGGGAATTAACGAGCAGTACTTC

len: 13
v_gene: TRBV29-1
abundance: NA
d_gene: NA
j_gene: TRBJ2-4
CDR3aa: CSVSELLKNIQYF
CDR3nt: TGCAGCGTTAGTGAACTACTTAAAAACATTCAGTACTTC

len: 14
v_gene: TRBV19
abundance: NA
d_gene: TRBD2
j_gene: TRBJ2-7
CDR3aa: CASSMLAGHYEQYF
CDR3nt: TGTGCCAGTAGTATGCTAGCGGGGCATTACGAGCAGTACTTC

len: 14
v_gene: TRBV11-3
abundance: NA
d_gene: NA
j_gene: TRBJ1-3
CDR3aa: CASSSPRGGNTIYF
CDR3nt: TGTGCCAGCAGCTCCCCGCGAGGCGGAAACACCATATATTTT

len: 12
v_gene: TRBV7-2
abundance: once
d_gene: NA
j_gene: TRBJ2-1
CDR3aa: CASSPGPNEQFF
CDR3nt: TGTGCCAGCAGCCCCGGCCCCAATGAGCAGTTCTTC

len: 14
v_gene: TRBV19
abundance: NA
d_gene: TRBD1
j_gene: TRBJ1-4
CDR3aa: CASSIGQGNEKLFF
CDR3nt: TGTGCCAGTAGTATCGGACAGGGTAATGAAAAACTGTTTTTT

len: 15
v_gene: TRBV6-1
abundance: NA
d_gene: NA
j_gene: TRBJ2-1
CDR3aa: CASSATGAAYNEQFF
CDR3nt: TGTGCCAGCAGTGCGACAGGAGCGGCTTACAATGAGCAGTTCTTC

len: 12
v_gene: TRBV6-5
abundance: NA
d_gene: NA
j_gene: TRBJ2-2
CDR3aa: CASGQLTGELFF
CDR3nt: TGTGCCAGCGGGCAACTCACCGGGGAGCTGTTTTTT

len: 16
v_gene: TRBV11-2
abundance: NA
d_gene: NA
j_gene: TRBJ2-2
CDR3aa: CASSRTGGGIPGELFF
CDR3nt: TGTGCCAGCAGCAGAACGGGGGGCGGAATCCCCGGGGAGCTGTTTTTT

len: 14
v_gene: TRBV19
abundance: NA
d_gene: NA
j_gene: TRBJ1-5
CDR3aa: CASQVADSNQPQHF
CDR3nt: TGTGCCAGCCAGGTCGCAGATAGCAATCAGCCCCAGCATTTT

len: 12
v_gene: TRBV5-1
abundance: NA
d_gene: NA
j_gene: TRBJ2-5
CDR3aa: CASSFDQETQYF
CDR3nt: TGCGCCAGCAGCTTTGACCAAGAGACCCAGTACTTC

len: 15
v_gene: TRBV4-3
abundance: NA
d_gene: NA
j_gene: TRBJ1-1
CDR3aa: CASSQGAVFYTEAFF
CDR3nt: TGCGCCAGCAGCCAAGGGGCAGTTTTCTACACTGAAGCTTTCTTT

len: 16
v_gene: TRBV19
abundance: NA
d_gene: TRBD2
j_gene: TRBJ2-7
CDR3aa: CASSIDLASGTYEQYF
CDR3nt: TGTGCCAGTAGTATAGATCTGGCTAGCGGAACCTACGAGCAGTACTTC

len: 15
v_gene: TRBV28
abundance: NA
d_gene: TRBD1
j_gene: TRBJ1-4
CDR3aa: CASSYQQGGNEKLFF
CDR3nt: TGTGCCAGCAGTTATCAACAGGGGGGGAATGAAAAACTGTTTTTT

len: 14
v_gene: TRBV18
abundance: NA
d_gene: NA
j_gene: TRBJ2-5
CDR3aa: CASSRLRSQETQYF
CDR3nt: TGTGCCAGCTCACGGCTCAGGTCCCAAGAGACCCAGTACTTC

len: 14
v_gene: TRBV10-3
abundance: NA
d_gene: TRBD2
j_gene: TRBJ2-1
CDR3aa: CAISGTSGWDEQFF
CDR3nt: TGTGCCATCAGTGGGACTAGCGGGTGGGATGAGCAGTTCTTC

len: 14
v_gene: TRBV27
abundance: NA
d_gene: NA
j_gene: TRBJ1-4
CDR3aa: CASRREGRSEKLFF
CDR3nt: TGTGCCAGCAGGCGAGAGGGGCGGAGTGAAAAACTGTTTTTT

len: 14
v_gene: TRBV2
abundance: NA
d_gene: NA
j_gene: TRBJ1-1
CDR3aa: CASIGSTGNTEAFF
CDR3nt: TGTGCCAGCATCGGATCTACAGGTAACACTGAAGCTTTCTTT

len: 12
v_gene: TRBV9
abundance: few
d_gene: NA
j_gene: TRBJ2-1
CDR3aa: CASSTGMGEQFF
CDR3nt: TGTGCCAGCAGCACAGGGATGGGTGAGCAGTTCTTC

len: 14
v_gene: TRBV5-1
abundance: NA
d_gene: NA
j_gene: TRBJ1-3
CDR3aa: CASSMEVGGNTIYF
CDR3nt: TGCGCCAGCAGCATGGAGGTAGGAGGAAACACCATATATTTT

len: 13
v_gene: TRBV2
abundance: NA
d_gene: NA
j_gene: TRBJ1-5
CDR3aa: CASEGGSNQPQHF
CDR3nt: TGTGCCAGCGAGGGAGGTAGCAATCAGCCCCAGCATTTT

len: 15
v_gene: TRBV28
abundance: NA
d_gene: NA
j_gene: TRBJ1-2
CDR3aa: CASSLWVGGNYGYTF
CDR3nt: TGTGCCAGCAGTTTGTGGGTTGGAGGGAACTATGGCTACACCTTC

len: 12
v_gene: TRBV5-6
abundance: few
d_gene: NA
j_gene: TRBJ1-5
CDR3aa: CASSLAGQPQHF
CDR3nt: TGTGCCAGCAGCTTGGCGGGTCAGCCCCAGCATTTT

len: 14
v_gene: TRBV6-6
abundance: NA
d_gene: TRBD1
j_gene: TRBJ1-2
CDR3aa: CATERPGQNYGYTF
CDR3nt: TGTGCTACAGAGAGACCGGGACAGAACTATGGCTACACCTTC

len: 13
v_gene: TRBV5-4
abundance: NA
d_gene: NA
j_gene: TRBJ2-3
CDR3aa: CASSLSNTDTQYF
CDR3nt: TGTGCCAGCAGCTTGTCCAACACAGATACGCAGTATTTT

len: 14
v_gene: TRBV5-1
abundance: NA
d_gene: NA
j_gene: TRBJ2-5
CDR3aa: CASSLGKYQETQYF
CDR3nt: TGCGCCAGCAGCTTGGGGAAGTACCAAGAGACCCAGTACTTC

len: 13
v_gene: TRBV7-8
abundance: few
d_gene: NA
j_gene: TRBJ2-1
CDR3aa: CASSLAMNNEQFF
CDR3nt: TGTGCCAGCAGCTTAGCGATGAACAATGAGCAGTTCTTC

len: 12
v_gene: TRBV27
abundance: NA
d_gene: NA
j_gene: TRBJ2-7
CDR3aa: CASSSVPHEQYF
CDR3nt: TGTGCCAGCAGCTCAGTCCCCCACGAGCAGTACTTC

len: 16
v_gene: TRBV5-6
abundance: NA
d_gene: TRBD1
j_gene: TRBJ1-5
CDR3aa: CASSLGTGYSNQPQHF
CDR3nt: TGTGCCAGCAGCTTGGGGACAGGGTATAGCAATCAGCCCCAGCATTTT

len: 15
v_gene: TRBV5-1
abundance: NA
d_gene: NA
j_gene: TRBJ2-1
CDR3aa: CASSLGWATYNEQFF
CDR3nt: TGCGCCAGCAGCTTGGGGTGGGCCACCTACAATGAGCAGTTCTTC

len: 16
v_gene: TRBV4-1
abundance: NA
d_gene: TRBD2
j_gene: TRBJ2-7
CDR3aa: CASSQIGTSGSNEQYF
CDR3nt: TGCGCCAGCAGCCAAATCGGGACTAGCGGGAGTAACGAGCAGTACTTC

len: 15
v_gene: TRBV30
abundance: NA
d_gene: NA
j_gene: TRBJ2-1
CDR3aa: CAWSVSGGILYEQFF
CDR3nt: TGTGCCTGGAGTGTATCCGGCGGGATTCTGTATGAGCAGTTCTTC